This is a list of T cell receptor beta chains from one sample in a study of cytomegalovirus exposure and HLA in healthy donors. TCRdb's copy holds only in-frame clones and misses some; the assay was immunoSEQ multiplex PCR. There are over 150,000 clones in the sample; 77% occur only once, and roughly 2.8% lies in the top ten. What was sequenced was PBMCs. These TCRs come from a woman aged 40 to 50 in good health and CMV-seropositive. Each CDR3 is given with its conserved first and last residue. Each record gives: D gene, J gene, V gene, CDR3 DNA, CDR3 protein. A D gene is named only where the DNA matches it firmly.

>TRBD2|TRBJ2-1|TRBV2
TGTGCCAGCAGTGAAGAGCGGGGGACCTACAATGAGCAGTTCTTC
CASSEERGTYNEQFF
>-|TRBJ2-7|TRBV12-5
TGTGCTAGTGGTTTGGTAGGGACACACTCCTACGAGCAGTACTTC
CASGLVGTHSYEQYF
>-|TRBJ2-5|TRBV11-3
TGTGCCAGCAGCCCCGCTGGAGGGGCAAGCGAGACCCAGTACTTC
CASSPAGGASETQYF
>-|TRBJ1-1|TRBV7-2
TGTGCCAGCAGCCCGAGGTGGCAGCCGAACACTGAAGCTTTCTTT
CASSPRWQPNTEAFF
>TRBD1|TRBJ1-2|TRBV19
TGTGCCAGTAGTATAGGACAGGGGACTGGCTACACCTTC
CASSIGQGTGYTF
>-|TRBJ2-3|TRBV9
TGTGCCAGCAGCGTAGCTGGGGCTAGGGCAGATACGCAGTATTTT
CASSVAGARADTQYF
>-|TRBJ2-3|TRBV6-1
TGTGCCAGCAGTGAATCGAGGGATAGCACAGATACGCAGTATTTT
CASSESRDSTDTQYF
>TRBD1|TRBJ1-2|TRBV5-6
TGTGCCAGCAGCTTATCCGACAGGGAATTCTATGGCTACACCTTC
CASSLSDREFYGYTF
>-|TRBJ2-7|TRBV6-1
TGTGCCAGCAGTGAGGGGGGGGCATTGTACGAGCAGTACTTC
CASSEGGALYEQYF
>TRBD1|TRBJ1-4|TRBV29-1
TGCAGCGTTTTGCGGGGAGGACAGGGGGCGAGTAAGCTGTTTTTT
CSVLRGGQGASKLFF